The 30 T cell receptor beta chains below come from one sample, sequenced in a study of PD-1 blockade in classical Hodgkin lymphoma. Every patient experienced relapse after autologous stem cell transplantation, and brentuximab vedotin exposure varied. Profiling relied on immunoSEQ multiplex PCR, and the TCRdb table lists in-frame clones only, not all of them. Here the sample spans nearly 100,000 clones, approximately 88% being singletons. The sequencing used peripheral blood mononuclear cells (PBMCs), collected at baseline. These TCRs come from a human donor with classical Hodgkin lymphoma.

This rearrangement joins TRBV19 to TRBJ2-1; 7 bases are a match to TRBD2. V lost 3 bases, J lost 4 bases, and 6 bases stayed unmatched. The CDR3 consists of 15 residues. Germline CDR1 and CDR2: LNHDA and SQIVND (reference sequence). CDR3 DNA: TGTGCCAGTAGTATCCCGGGACTACCTTACAATGAGCAGTTCTTC. This gives the protein CASSIPGLPYNEQFF.

The rearrangement uses TRBV28 and TRBJ2-7; D possibly matches TRBD1 or TRBD2 (5 bases each). V lost 5 bases, J lost 2 bases, and 13 bases lay in between. Looked up from germline, CDR1 is MDHEN and CDR2 is SYDVKM. This CDR3 comprises 14 residues. The CDR3: CASSAPGPTYEQYF. CDR3 coding DNA: TGTGCCAGCAGTGCGCCGGGACCGACCTACGAGCAGTACTTC.

This clone was counted a single time. V usage is TRBV10-3 and J usage is TRBJ2-1; TRBD1 matches 8 bases. With 0 bases clipped from V and 7 bases from J, the junction kept 11 bases outside the gene matches. This CDR3 is 17 amino acids long. CDR1 and CDR2 (germline): ENHRY, SYGVKD. As DNA, the CDR3 is TGTGCCATCAGTGAGTCCACGGGCCAGGGGGCGAGAAATGAGCAGTTCTTC. It codes for CAISESTGQGARNEQFF.

This clone was counted a few times. The gene calls are TRBV30 and TRBJ1-1; D uncertain. This CDR3 is built from 13 residues. Per the germline V gene, CDR1 is GTSNPN and CDR2 is SVGIG (reference sequence). Trimming took 4 bases from V and 0 from J, leaving 9 bases between them. The CDR3 DNA is TGTGCCTGGAAGGCCGTAGTGAACACTGAAGCTTTCTTT. Its protein is CAWKAVVNTEAFF.

The chain is built from TRBV7-2 and TRBJ2-7; 7 nucleotides line up with TRBD1. Germline values: CDR1 SGHTA, CDR2 FQGNSA. The CDR3 loop spans 14 amino acids. Trimming cost V 6 bases and J 4 bases; bases outside gene matches: 9. The CDR3 loop is CASRRDSWSYEQYF. In nucleotides, the CDR3 is TGTGCCAGCAGAAGGGACAGTTGGAGTTACGAGCAGTACTTC.

This clone was observed a single time. The CDR3 spells CASSNTPQGYTDTQYF. The DNA of the CDR3 is TGTGCCAGCAGCAACACCCCACAGGGCTACACAGATACGCAGTATTTT. This chain uses TRBV7-9 with TRBJ2-3; tentatively, D is TRBD1 (6 bases). Trimming pared 5 bases from V and 2 bases from J, leaving 17 bases between. The CDR3 is made up of 16 amino acids. Germline loops: CDR1 SEHNR, CDR2 FQNEAQ (reference sequence).

The gene calls are TRBV2 and TRBJ2-1, with TRBD2 identical over 7 bases. CDR3 length: 14 residues. The V gene end was trimmed by 5 bases and the J gene end by 5 bases; junction bases not matched to a gene: 6. Germline lookup yields CDR1 SNHLY and CDR2 FYNNEI. CDR3 amino acids: CASSYGLGNNEQFF. Written as DNA, the CDR3 is TGTGCCAGCAGTTATGGACTAGGAAACAATGAGCAGTTCTTC.

The chain has TRBV28 and TRBJ1-1, with no clear D. The germline CDR1 and CDR2 sequences are MDHEN and SYDVKM. V was pared by 5 bases and J by 10 bases, with 11 bases between. This CDR3 is built from 11 residues. CDR3 DNA sequence: TGTGCCAGCAGTCTTGGGGTCGTAGCTTTCTTT. This sequence encodes CASSLGVVAFF.

The V call is TRBV12-1, the J call TRBJ2-1; the table's D call, TRBD1, has no DNA check behind it. TRBV12-1 is termed a pseudogene. There are 14 residues in the CDR3. The CDR3 loop reads CASSPRGHLDEQFF. Written as DNA, the CDR3 is TGTGCCAGCAGCCCCAGGGGGCATTTAGATGAGCAGTTCTTC.

This clone was observed a single time. V gene TRBV5-1 combines with J gene TRBJ1-1; D not resolved. Germline V gene data show CDR1 as SGHRS and CDR2 as YFSETQ. The CDR3 is made up of 15 amino acids. V dropped 0 bases and J dropped 0 bases, with 9 bases sitting between them. DNA for the CDR3: TGCGCCAGCAGCTTGGAGTTATCCCTGAACACTGAAGCTTTCTTT. It encodes CASSLELSLNTEAFF.

The chain recombines TRBV19 with TRBJ2-2; D remains unclear. The germline V gene has CDR1 LNHDA and CDR2 SQIVND (reference sequence). This CDR3 comprises 12 residues. The V and J ends lost 4 bases and 4 bases respectively, with 4 bases between them. The DNA for the CDR3 is TGTGCCAGTAGTACCTTCACCGGGGAGCTGTTTTTT. Translation gives CASSTFTGELFF.

The chain couples TRBV28 to TRBJ1-5; 8 bases align to TRBD1. The CDR3 has 14 residues. The germline CDR1 and CDR2 sequences are MDHEN and SYDVKM. V gave up 5 bases and J gave up 3 bases; unmatched junction bases: 3. This CDR3 reads CASSNRGNNQPQHF. DNA of the CDR3: TGTGCCAGCAGTAACAGGGGGAACAATCAGCCCCAGCATTTT.

This chain joins TRBV19 and TRBJ2-2; 9 bases are a match to TRBD1. This CDR3 comprises 15 residues. Germline V gene data show CDR1 as LNHDA and CDR2 as SQIVND (reference sequence). The V and J ends lost 5 bases and 5 bases, in that order; junction bases with no gene match: 6. Written as DNA, the CDR3 is TGTGCCAGTAGTCGGGACAGGGTATCGACCGGGGAGCTGTTTTTT. Translation gives CASSRDRVSTGELFF.

This clone was observed a handful of times. The chain links TRBV11-2 to TRBJ2-7; D might be TRBD2 (7 bases). The CDR3 totals 15 residues. Trimming took off 4 bases at V and 7 bases at J, with 20 bases between the two ends. Germline CDR1 SGHAT, CDR2 FQNNGV. The DNA for the CDR3 is TGTGCCAGCAGCTCACTTCGGGGAGGGGGTGTGGAGCAGTACTTC. Its protein is CASSSLRGGGVEQYF.

The J gene is TRBJ1-1, the V gene TRBV2, with a weak D call TRBD1 (5 bases). The germline V and J ends were trimmed by 6 bases and 8 bases, with 19 bases remaining between them. CDR1 is SNHLY and CDR2 is FYNNEI in the germline V gene. The CDR3 runs 14 residues. CDR3: CASRGTWIGGEAFF. The CDR3, as DNA: TGTGCCAGCAGAGGGACTTGGATTGGTGGGGAAGCTTTCTTT. Full variable domain (remainder filled in from reference TRBV2 and TRBJ1-1): EPEVTQTPSHQVTQMGQEVILRCVPISNHLYFYWYRQILGQKVEFLVSFYNNEISEKSEIFDDQFSVERPDGSNFTLKIRSTKLEDSAMYFCASRGTWIGGEAFFGQGTRLTVV.

The J gene is TRBJ2-7, the V gene TRBV6-6; TRBD2 agrees at 13 bases. V shed 5 bases, J shed 1 base, and the junction held 5 bases outside the gene matches. The CDR3 length is 16 residues. Germline CDR1 MNHNY, CDR2 SVGAGI (reference sequence). As DNA, the CDR3 is TGTGCCAGCAGTAACGGACTAGCGGGAGCATCCTACGAGCAGTACTTC. Translated: CASSNGLAGASYEQYF.

The chain couples TRBV18 to TRBJ2-7, with 11 bases aligning to TRBD1. V gave up 5 bases and J gave up 3 bases; unmatched junction bases: 6. The V gene's germline CDR1 is KGHSH and CDR2 LQKENI. The CDR3 consists of 15 residues. CDR3 in amino acids: CASSTSGTGGYEQYF. CDR3 sequence (DNA): TGTGCCAGCTCAACCTCCGGGACAGGGGGCTACGAGCAGTACTTC.

The chain has TRBV7-9 and TRBJ1-4; D remains unclear. The V end lost 1 base, the J end lost 0 bases, and 6 bases lay between the germline ends. The CDR3 spans 15 residues. From germline, CDR1 is SEHNR and CDR2 FQNEAQ (reference sequence). The CDR3 is CASSLGVATNEKLFF. The CDR3 coding sequence is TGTGCCAGCAGCTTAGGTGTTGCAACTAATGAAAAACTGTTTTTT.

The chain carries TRBV9 and TRBJ2-6; D gene uncertain. This CDR3 is built from 18 residues. From germline, CDR1 is SGDLS and CDR2 YYNGEE. V lost 5 bases and J lost 0, with 18 bases in between. The CDR3 DNA follows: TGTGCCAGCAGTGACCCTGACGGCCACAGCTCTGGGGCCAACGTCCTGACTTTC. This encodes CASSDPDGHSSGANVLTF.

The chain recombines TRBV18 with TRBJ2-2; a possible D gene is TRBD2 (6 bases). The CDR3 has 16 residues. V lost 0 bases to trimming and J lost 4 bases, with 12 bases between them. The germline V gene has CDR1 KGHSH and CDR2 LQKENI. As DNA, the CDR3 is TGTGCCAGCTCACCACCTACTAGCCGGGGCACCGGGGAGCTGTTTTTT. Amino acid sequence: CASSPPTSRGTGELFF.

This rearrangement joins TRBV7-9 to TRBJ2-5, with a possible D match to TRBD2 (5 bases). Trimming removed 6 bases at V and 7 bases at J, with 15 bases between. This CDR3 has 13 amino acids. Germline CDR1 reads SEHNR; CDR2 reads FQNEAQ (reference sequence). Written as DNA, the CDR3 is TGTGCCAGCAGTAAGAGGGATTTCGGGACCCAGTACTTC. Its translation: CASSKRDFGTQYF. The full variable domain, in which reference TRBV7-9 and TRBJ2-5 provide the parts outside the CDR3, is DTGVSQNPRHKITKRGQNVTFRCDPISEHNRLYWYRQTLGQGPEFLTYFQNEAQLEKSRLLSDRFSAERPKGSFSTLEIQRTEQGDSAMYLCASSKRDFGTQYFGPGTRLLVL.

The J gene is TRBJ2-7, the V gene TRBV7-9; D unresolved. Looked up from germline, CDR1 is SEHNR and CDR2 is FQNEAQ (reference sequence). Deletions cut 5 bases from V and 0 bases from J, with 14 bases between. This CDR3 spans 15 amino acids. In nucleotides, the CDR3 is TGTGCCAGCAGCCAGAATCGAGAAACCTCCTACGAGCAGTACTTC. It specifies CASSQNRETSYEQYF.

Of note for this clone: This may be a read error: a much more frequent sequence differs by one nucleotide. The chain joins TRBV7-2 to TRBJ1-5; D gene unclear. The length of the CDR3 is 13 residues. Germline-derived CDR1 and CDR2 are SGHTA and FQGNSA. V gave up 3 bases and J gave up 0 bases, with 3 bases separating them. The CDR3 protein is CASSFYSNQPQHF. For the CDR3, the DNA is TGTGCCAGCAGCTTCTATAGCAATCAGCCCCAGCATTTT. The full variable domain, its missing parts supplied by reference TRBV7-2 and TRBJ1-5, is GAGVSQSPSNKVTEKGKDVELRCDPISGHTALYWYRQSLGQGLEFLIYFQGNSAPDKSGLPSDRFSAERTGGSVSTLTIQRTQQEDSAVYLCASSFYSNQPQHFGDGTRLSIL.

The chain employs TRBV14 and TRBJ2-1; D gene uncertain. The CDR3 is 15 residues long. Germline CDR1 and CDR2: SGHDN and FVKESK. Trimming pared 0 bases from V and 0 bases from J, leaving 6 bases between. In nucleotides, the CDR3 is TGTGCCAGCAGCCAAGAAGTTAGCTCCTACAATGAGCAGTTCTTC. Protein sequence: CASSQEVSSYNEQFF. Full variable domain (outside the CDR3, taken from reference TRBV14 and TRBJ2-1): EAGVTQFPSHSVIEKGQTVTLRCDPISGHDNLYWYRRVMGKEIKFLLHFVKESKQDESGMPNNRFLAERTGGTYSTLKVQPAELEDSGVYFCASSQEVSSYNEQFFGPGTRLTVL.

This chain uses TRBV19 with TRBJ2-7; 10 bases agree with TRBD2. Germline V gene lookup returns CDR1 LNHDA and CDR2 SQIVND (reference sequence). This CDR3 has 15 amino acids. Unmatched junction bases numbered 7, after V lost 3 bases and J lost 5 bases. The DNA of the CDR3 is TGTGCCAGTAGTATGCGGACTAGCGGTCTGGACGAGCAGTACTTC. As protein: CASSMRTSGLDEQYF.

A few counts support this clone. V and J are TRBV11-2 and TRBJ2-7; D not resolved. Trimming took 0 bases from V and 5 from J, leaving 8 bases between them. CDR1 is SGHAT, CDR2 FQNNGV, per germline. CDR3 length: 13 residues. Here the CDR3 reads CASSLETGHEQYF. DNA for the CDR3: TGTGCCAGCAGCTTAGAGACGGGCCACGAGCAGTACTTC.

The J gene is TRBJ2-7, the V gene TRBV2; 10 bases fit TRBD1. The CDR3 is made up of 15 amino acids. The trim removed 8 bases at V and 5 bases at J, leaving 12 bases unmatched. Germline V gene data show CDR1 as SNHLY and CDR2 as FYNNEI. In DNA form, the CDR3 reads TGTGCCAGCCGCCAGATCAGGACAGGGGGACACGAGCAGTACTTC. Its translation is CASRQIRTGGHEQYF.

V is TRBV4-1 and J is TRBJ2-1, with D possibly being TRBD1 or TRBD2 (5 bases each). Germline V CDR1 and CDR2: MGHRA, YSYEKL. V was shortened by 3 bases and J by 0 bases, with 15 bases between the two germline ends. The CDR3 totals 17 residues. DNA for the CDR3: TGCGCCAGCAGCCATCCCCCGGGACCTAGCTCCTACAATGAGCAGTTCTTC. This encodes CASSHPPGPSSYNEQFF.

The V gene is TRBV21-1, the J gene TRBJ2-5; TRBD2 is the table's D call and was not checked against the DNA. TRBV21-1 is flagged as a pseudogene. The CDR3 is 18 residues long. The CDR3 DNA follows: TGTGCCAGCAGCAAAGCCCCAGGGCGGCGGGAGGGCCGGGAGACCCAGTACTTC. Its protein is CASSKAPGRREGRETQYF.

This chain links TRBV15 with TRBJ2-7; 8 nucleotides agree with TRBD1. V dropped 2 bases and J dropped 1; count of bases not matched to a gene: 10. Germline CDR1 reads LNHNV; CDR2 reads YYDKDF (reference sequence). The CDR3 extends over 17 amino acids. In nucleotides, the CDR3 is TGTGCCACCAGCAGAACCCCGGACAGGGCCATATCCTACGAGCAGTACTTC. This sequence encodes CATSRTPDRAISYEQYF.